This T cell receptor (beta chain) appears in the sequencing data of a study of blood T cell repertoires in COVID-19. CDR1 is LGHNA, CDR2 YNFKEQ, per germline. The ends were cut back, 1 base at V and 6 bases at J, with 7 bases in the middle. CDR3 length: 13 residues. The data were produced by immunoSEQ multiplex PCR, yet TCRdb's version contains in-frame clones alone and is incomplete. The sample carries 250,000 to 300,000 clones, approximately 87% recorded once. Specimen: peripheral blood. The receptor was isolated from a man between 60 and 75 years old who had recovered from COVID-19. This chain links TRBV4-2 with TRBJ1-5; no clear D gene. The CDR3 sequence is CASSQVLSQPQHF. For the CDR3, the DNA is TGTGCCAGCAGCCAAGTCCTTAGTCAGCCCCAGCATTTT.